Sequencing of this T cell receptor (beta chain) was carried out in a study of regulatory T cells in long-lasting Graves disease. Germline V gives CDR1 KGHSH, CDR2 LQKENI. The junction had 3 bases not matched to a gene; V was cut back by 3 bases and J by 1 base. This CDR3 spans 15 amino acids. The TCR beta library used iRepertoire HTBI primers with Arm-PCR amplification of CDR3. MiXCR was run by TCRdb on the multiplex PCR reads, yielding one entry per CDR3 protein. Found here are 200,000 to 250,000 distinct CDR3 sequences, about 16% of them singletons; the top ten hold roughly 23%. The time point is: newly diagnosed GD, antithyroid drugs for less than 3 months. Extracted PBMC RNA gave rise to the TCR library. Peripheral blood, roughly 8.8 milliliters of it, was drawn into EDTA tubes. There are many counts of this clonotype.

The source of this sequence is a female donor with Graves disease. The chain uses TRBV18 and TRBJ1-1; TRBD1 matches at 9 bases. Source: peripheral blood mononuclear cells (PBMCs), taken at new diagnosis, from a patient treated with antithyroid drugs. In nucleotides, the CDR3 is TGTGCCAGCTCACCTAAGGACAGGGGGAACACTGAAGCTTTCTTT. Its protein is CASSPKDRGNTEAFF.